The 15 T cell receptor beta chains below come from one sample, sequenced in a study of T cell repertoires in cytomegalovirus infection. For these TCRs, the target antigens are not known. TCRdb re-called the reads with MiXCR, one entry per CDR3 protein. This table holds about 830,000 distinct CDR3 sequences, about 31% found once. The sequences come from cultured CD8+ T cells from PBMCs, collected from culture after CMV antigen stimulation. The receptors shown here come from a human donor in good health (CMV status not recorded). Some clones in this sample may be carry-over from other donors' samples.

J is TRBJ1-4 and V is TRBV7-9, with 9 nucleotides matching TRBD1. The CDR3 has 20 amino acids. CDR1 is SEHNR and CDR2 is FQNEAQ in the germline V gene (reference sequence). The ends lost 4 bases at V and 7 bases at J; junction bases unmatched: 22. In nucleotides, the CDR3 is TGTGCCAGCAGCTCCCCGAGCGACCCCGGGACAGGGTATCTTGGTGAAAAACTGTTTTTT. Encoded protein: CASSSPSDPGTGYLGEKLFF. Looking up the rest from reference TRBV7-9 and TRBJ1-4 gives the full variable domain: DTGVSQNPRHKITKRGQNVTFRCDPISEHNRLYWYRQTLGQGPEFLTYFQNEAQLEKSRLLSDRFSAERPKGSFSTLEIQRTEQGDSAMYLCASSSPSDPGTGYLGEKLFFGSGTQLSVL.

The chain couples TRBV7-8 to TRBJ1-5, with a tentative D call TRBD1 (5 bases). Germline-derived CDR1 and CDR2 are SGHVS and FQNEAQ. The CDR3 is 15 residues long. Trimming pared 5 bases from V and 5 bases from J, leaving 16 bases between. As DNA, the CDR3 is TGTGCCAGCAGCCCGGAGGTTTTCAGGGATCAGCCCCAGCATTTT. Residues: CASSPEVFRDQPQHF.

The rearrangement uses TRBV19 and TRBJ2-2, with D possibly TRBD1 on 6 matching bases. V dropped 1 base and J dropped 6 bases, with 12 bases sitting between them. CDR1 and CDR2 from the germline V gene are LNHDA and SQIVND (reference sequence). The CDR3 extends over 15 amino acids. In DNA, the CDR3 is TGTGCCAGTAGTATAGGGACAGTCGGGTCCGGGGAGCTGTTTTTT. Encoded protein: CASSIGTVGSGELFF.

The chain is built from TRBV19 and TRBJ1-1; D may be TRBD1 (5 bases). The length of the CDR3 is 15 residues. Germline CDR1 and CDR2: LNHDA and SQIVND (reference sequence). V was pared by 3 bases and J by 0 bases, with 11 bases between. CDR3 nucleotides: TGTGCCAGTAGTATTGCTCAGGGCTTGAACACTGAAGCTTTCTTT. Translated, it gives CASSIAQGLNTEAFF.

Many counts were recorded for this clonotype. The chain is built from TRBV7-8 and TRBJ2-5; TRBD1 matches at 10 bases. Germline loops: CDR1 SGHVS, CDR2 FQNEAQ. The CDR3 runs 15 residues. The trim removed 5 bases at V and 5 bases at J, leaving 8 bases unmatched. CDR3 in DNA: TGTGCCAGCAGCCTCCGGGACAGGGGTCGGGAGACCCAGTACTTC. As protein: CASSLRDRGRETQYF. Full variable domain (missing parts from reference TRBV7-8 and TRBJ2-5): GAGVSQSPRYKVAKRGQDVALRCDPISGHVSLFWYQQALGQGPEFLTYFQNEAQLDKSGLPSDRFFAERPEGSVSTLKIQRTQQEDSAVYLCASSLRDRGRETQYFGPGTRLLVL.

The chain is built from TRBV19 and TRBJ2-4, with a weak D call TRBD1 (6 bases). The CDR3 contains 12 residues. Trimming took off 6 bases at V and 6 bases at J, with 9 bases between the two ends. From germline, CDR1 is LNHDA and CDR2 SQIVND (reference sequence). The CDR3 region has the DNA TGTGCCAGTAGGTCGGACAGAAACATTCAGTACTTC. Its translation is CASRSDRNIQYF.

This clonotype was picked up a small number of times. The chain is built from TRBV7-8 and TRBJ1-2; 7 positions agree with TRBD1. This CDR3 has 16 amino acids. Germline V lookup: CDR1 SGHVS, CDR2 FQNEAQ. The J segment lost 6 bases and the V segment lost 4 bases, leaving 14 bases of the junction unmatched. The CDR3 DNA is TGTGCCAGCAGCTACTTAGCCCTTGACAGGGACAATGGCTACACCTTC. As protein: CASSYLALDRDNGYTF.

This clonotype was detected ten times or more. The V call is TRBV13, the J call TRBJ2-3; 8 bases match TRBD2. This CDR3 region has 18 residues. Germline CDR1 PRHDT, CDR2 FYEKMQ (reference sequence). V lost 2 bases, J lost 5 bases, and 15 bases stayed unmatched. In nucleotides, the CDR3 is TGTGCCAGCAGCTTAAGTTTCGGGGGGGGCCGATGGGAAGATACGCAGTATTTT. Encoded protein: CASSLSFGGGRWEDTQYF.

This clonotype was detected only a few times. This chain joins TRBV6-2 or TRBV6-3 and TRBJ2-2; no reliable D call. Germline CDR1 MNHEY, CDR2 SVGEGT. The germline V and J ends were trimmed by 0 bases and 6 bases, with 11 bases remaining between them. The CDR3 has 15 residues. The CDR3 protein is CASSYSRFLSGELFF. The CDR3 region has the DNA TGTGCCAGCAGTTACTCCCGGTTTTTGTCCGGGGAGCTGTTTTTT.

For the CDR3, the DNA is TGTGCCACCAGTGATGGACAGGCCCTCACAGATACGCAGTATTTT. Translation gives CATSDGQALTDTQYF. The chain combines TRBV24-1 with TRBJ2-3, with 7 bases identical to TRBD1. Trimming at V came to 3 bases and at J to 2 bases, leaving 4 bases not matched to a gene. Germline CDR1 is KGHDR and CDR2 is SFDVKD. The CDR3 runs to 15 residues.

This clonotype showed up many times. This chain connects TRBV7-9 to TRBJ1-4, with TRBD1 as a possible D gene (6 bases). CDR3 size: 14 residues. The germline CDR1 and CDR2 sequences are SEHNR and FQNEAQ (reference sequence). V lost 5 bases and J lost 2, with 9 bases in between. CDR3 DNA sequence: TGTGCCAGCAGCATGACAGGCACTAATGAAAAACTGTTTTTT. Encoded protein: CASSMTGTNEKLFF. The full variable domain, completed using reference TRBV7-9 and TRBJ1-4, is DTGVSQNPRHKITKRGQNVTFRCDPISEHNRLYWYRQTLGQGPEFLTYFQNEAQLEKSRLLSDRFSAERPKGSFSTLEIQRTEQGDSAMYLCASSMTGTNEKLFFGSGTQLSVL.

This clonotype has just a few counts. The chain carries TRBV19 and TRBJ2-3, with D tentatively TRBD1 or TRBD2 (5 bases each). This CDR3 comprises 16 residues. The V end was cut by 5 bases, the J end by 2 bases, with 17 bases between. Germline V gene lookup returns CDR1 LNHDA and CDR2 SQIVND (reference sequence). The CDR3 loop reads CASSPGKGSATDTQYF. CDR3 bases: TGTGCCAGTAGTCCAGGGAAGGGTAGCGCCACAGATACGCAGTATTTT.

The rearrangement links TRBV13 to TRBJ1-1; 11 bases align to TRBD1. CDR1 is PRHDT and CDR2 is FYEKMQ in the germline V gene (reference sequence). Trimming took 5 bases from V and 3 from J; bases not matched to a gene: 5. The CDR3 is made up of 15 amino acids. DNA for the CDR3: TGTGCCAGCAGCCCCCGGGACAGGGGGTACACTGAAGCTTTCTTT. It specifies CASSPRDRGYTEAFF. Complete variable domain (other parts from reference TRBV13 and TRBJ1-1): AAGVIQSPRHLIKEKRETATLKCYPIPRHDTVYWYQQGPGQDPQFLISFYEKMQSDKGSIPDRFSAQQFSDYHSELNMSSLELGDSALYFCASSPRDRGYTEAFFGQGTRLTVV.

As DNA, the CDR3 is TGTGCCAACAACACAGGGTACATGGGGACGAACACTGAAGCTTTCTTT. Protein: CANNTGYMGTNTEAFF. The chain couples TRBV2 to TRBJ1-1, with D perhaps matching TRBD1 (6 bases). CDR1 and CDR2 (germline): SNHLY, FYNNEI. This CDR3 is built from 16 residues. Trimming left V 10 bases short and J 1 base short, with 22 bases between.

A few counts support this clonotype. Here the CDR3 reads CASSYTGANQPQHF. DNA for the CDR3: TGTGCCAGCAGTTATACAGGGGCAAATCAGCCCCAGCATTTT. This rearrangement joins TRBV6-5 to TRBJ1-5, with TRBD1 identical over 7 bases. CDR1 and CDR2 (germline): MNHEY, SVGAGI. J lost 4 bases, V lost 3 bases, and 3 bases had no gene match. CDR3 length equals 14 residues.